Below are 10 T cell receptor beta chains sequenced from a single sample in a study of CD8+ T cells in alopecia areata (dated 2018 in TCRdb). Receptor libraries were prepared by the immunoSEQ multiplex PCR assay. To provide template for TCR sequencing, every sample had RNA extracted and reverse transcribed into cDNA. Not all clones reach the TCRdb copy of this immuneACCESS table, which keeps in-frame sequences only. Checked studies attribute under half of the gap to unresolved V genes and leave the rest unexplained. The sample data list 90,000 to 150,000 clones, and more than 45% of these were observed just once. Together, the top ten hold 0.45% to 0.5% of the sample. The time point label of this sample denotes: about 4 weeks on oral tofacitinib. The treatment or condition label corresponds to: oral pan-JAK inhibitor, 5-10 mg twice daily. The input for sequencing was CD4+ T cells sorted from blood, taken at week 4, from a patient treated with tofacitinib. The receptors here all came from a human donor with alopecia areata.

The rearrangement joins TRBV29-1 to TRBJ2-5, with D possibly TRBD2 on 6 matching bases. The germline V gene has CDR1 SQVTM and CDR2 ANQGSEA. V was shortened by 7 bases and J by 0 bases, with 12 bases between the two germline ends. The CDR3 covers 13 residues. CDR3 nucleotides: TGCAGCGGCGGGACCGCATACCAAGAGACCCAGTACTTC. Translation: CSGGTAYQETQYF. The full variable domain, rest sourced from reference TRBV29-1 and TRBJ2-5, is SAVISQKPSRDICQRGTSLTIQCQVDSQVTMMFWYRQQPGQSLTLIATANQGSEATYESGFVIDKFPISRPNLTFSTLTVSNMSPEDSSIYLCSGGTAYQETQYFGPGTRLLVL.

The chain is built from TRBV29-1 and TRBJ2-7; D may be TRBD1 (5 bases). Deletions cut 6 bases from V and 1 base from J, with 13 bases between. This CDR3 spans 13 amino acids. From germline, CDR1 is SQVTM and CDR2 ANQGSEA. CDR3 region: CSVKGRLSYEQYF. In DNA form, the CDR3 reads TGCAGCGTCAAGGGGCGCCTTTCCTACGAGCAGTACTTC.

This chain connects TRBV6-1 to TRBJ1-5; TRBD1 matches 7 bases. The V gene's germline CDR1 is MNHNS and CDR2 SASEGT. CDR3 length: 14 residues. Unmatched junction bases numbered 6, after V lost 7 bases and J lost 3 bases. CDR3 sequence (DNA): TGTGCCAGCACGTTCGACAGGGTCAATCAGCCCCAGCATTTT. Protein sequence: CASTFDRVNQPQHF.

The genes are TRBV29-1 and TRBJ2-3, with 7 nucleotides matching TRBD1. The CDR3 spans 15 residues. J lost 4 bases, V lost 6 bases, and 13 bases had no gene match. The germline CDR1 and CDR2 sequences are SQVTM and ANQGSEA. The CDR3: CSVKLPGQPADTQYF. The CDR3 coding sequence is TGCAGCGTAAAGCTTCCGGGACAGCCAGCAGATACGCAGTATTTT.

The rearrangement uses TRBV7-9 and TRBJ1-1; TRBD1 might be the D (5 bases). The CDR3 runs 13 residues. V shed 2 bases and J shed 3 bases, with 7 bases lying between them. From germline, CDR1 is SEHNR and CDR2 FQNEAQ (reference sequence). The CDR3 DNA reads as TGTGCCAGCAGCTTACAGGGCTACACTGAAGCTTTCTTT. Translated: CASSLQGYTEAFF.

A few counts support this clone. The chain uses TRBV29-1 and TRBJ2-2; the D gene could be TRBD1 or TRBD2 (6 bases each). From germline, CDR1 is SQVTM and CDR2 ANQGSEA. The CDR3 runs to 12 residues. V was cut by 4 bases and J by 6 bases, with 9 bases left in between. The CDR3 region is CSVVRGAGELFF. The CDR3 nucleotides are TGCAGCGTTGTAAGGGGGGCCGGGGAGCTGTTTTTT.

CDR3 DNA sequence: TGCAGCGTTATACAGGGCTTCAATCAGCCCCAGCATTTT. This encodes CSVIQGFNQPQHF. The J gene is TRBJ1-5, the V gene TRBV29-1, with D possibly being TRBD1 (6 bases). CDR1 is SQVTM and CDR2 is ANQGSEA in the germline V gene. The CDR3 is 13 residues long. V was shortened by 5 bases and J by 3 bases, with 11 bases between the two germline ends.

This clone was counted between two and nine times. This rearrangement joins TRBV30 to TRBJ1-1; D possibly corresponds to TRBD1 (5 bases). CDR1 and CDR2 (germline): GTSNPN, SVGIG (reference sequence). The V and J ends lost 4 bases and 6 bases respectively, with 12 bases between them. The CDR3 consists of 12 residues. In nucleotides, the CDR3 is TGTGCCTGGAACCGGGCCAGGGCTGAAGCTTTCTTT. This encodes CAWNRARAEAFF.

The chain employs TRBV4-1 and TRBJ2-5, with 7 bases identical to TRBD1. Germline-derived CDR1 and CDR2 are MGHRA and YSYEKL. This CDR3 comprises 15 residues. With 1 base clipped from V and 7 bases from J, the junction kept 9 bases outside the gene matches. The CDR3 spells CASSQGTGDSRTQYF. The CDR3 nucleotides read TGCGCCAGCAGCCAAGGGACAGGCGATTCTCGGACCCAGTACTTC.

The chain uses TRBV29-1 and TRBJ1-1, with 8 bases fitting TRBD1. Germline assignment: CDR1 SQVTM and CDR2 ANQGSEA. The CDR3 consists of 13 residues. With V trimmed by 6 bases and J by 6 bases, 9 bases remained unmatched. CDR3: CSVRPGGAAEAFF. CDR3 nucleotides: TGCAGCGTCAGACCAGGGGGCGCGGCTGAAGCTTTCTTT.